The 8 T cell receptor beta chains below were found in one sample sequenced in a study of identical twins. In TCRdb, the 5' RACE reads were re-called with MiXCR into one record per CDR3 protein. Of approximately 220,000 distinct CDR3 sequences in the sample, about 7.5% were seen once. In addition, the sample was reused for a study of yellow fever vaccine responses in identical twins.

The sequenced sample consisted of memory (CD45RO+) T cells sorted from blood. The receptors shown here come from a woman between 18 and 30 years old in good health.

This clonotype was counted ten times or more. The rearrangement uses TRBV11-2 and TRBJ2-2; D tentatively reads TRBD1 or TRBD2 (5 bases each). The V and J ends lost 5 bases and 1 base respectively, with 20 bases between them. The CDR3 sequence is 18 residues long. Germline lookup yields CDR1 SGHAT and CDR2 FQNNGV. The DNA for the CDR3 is TGTGCCAGCAGCACTAACCGCCTCGGGACGGTGAACACCGGGGAGCTGTTTTTT. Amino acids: CASSTNRLGTVNTGELFF. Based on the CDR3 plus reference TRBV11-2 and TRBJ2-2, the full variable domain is EAGVAQSPRYKIIEKRQSVAFWCNPISGHATLYWYQQILGQGPKLLIQFQNNGVVDDSQLPKDRFSAERLKGVDSTLKIQPAKLEDSAVYLCASSTNRLGTVNTGELFFGEGSRLTVL.

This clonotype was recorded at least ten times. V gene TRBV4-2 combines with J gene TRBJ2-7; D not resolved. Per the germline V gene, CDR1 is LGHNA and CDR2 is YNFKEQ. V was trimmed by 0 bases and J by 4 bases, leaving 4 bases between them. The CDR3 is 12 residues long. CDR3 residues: CASSQDSYEQYF. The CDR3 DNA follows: TGTGCCAGCAGCCAAGATTCATACGAGCAGTACTTC.

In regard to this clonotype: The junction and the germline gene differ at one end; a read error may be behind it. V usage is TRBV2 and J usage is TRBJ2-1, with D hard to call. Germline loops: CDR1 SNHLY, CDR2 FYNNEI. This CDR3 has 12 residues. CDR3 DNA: TGTGCCAGCAGCTTCAGCGTGCATGAGCAGTTGTTC. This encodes CASSFSVHEQLF.

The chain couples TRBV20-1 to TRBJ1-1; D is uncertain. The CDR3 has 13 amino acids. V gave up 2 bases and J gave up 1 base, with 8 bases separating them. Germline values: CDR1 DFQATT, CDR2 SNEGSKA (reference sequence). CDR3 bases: TGCAGTGCTAGATGGCCGAAGAACACTGAAGCTTTCTTT. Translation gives CSARWPKNTEAFF.

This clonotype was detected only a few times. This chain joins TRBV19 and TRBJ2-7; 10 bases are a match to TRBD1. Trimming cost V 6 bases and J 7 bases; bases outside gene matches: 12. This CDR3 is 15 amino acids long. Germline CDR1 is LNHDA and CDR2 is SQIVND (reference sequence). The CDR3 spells CASRSGTGDLTEQYF. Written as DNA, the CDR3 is TGTGCCAGTAGGTCCGGGACAGGGGATCTTACGGAGCAGTACTTC.

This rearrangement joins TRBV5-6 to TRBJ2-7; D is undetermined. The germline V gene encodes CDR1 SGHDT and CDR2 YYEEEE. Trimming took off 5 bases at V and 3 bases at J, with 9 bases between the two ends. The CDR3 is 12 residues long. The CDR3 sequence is CASSTEGYEQYF. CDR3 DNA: TGTGCCAGCAGTACAGAAGGCTACGAGCAGTACTTC.

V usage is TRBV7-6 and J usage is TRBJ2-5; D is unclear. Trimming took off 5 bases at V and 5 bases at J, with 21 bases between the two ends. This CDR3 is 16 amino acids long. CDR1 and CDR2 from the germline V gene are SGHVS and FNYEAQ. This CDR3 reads CASSLYRDFKRETQYF. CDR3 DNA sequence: TGTGCCAGCAGCCTATATAGGGATTTTAAGAGGGAGACCCAGTACTTC.

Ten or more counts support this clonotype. The CDR3: CASSQGSSSSGNTIYF. The CDR3 coding sequence is TGTGCCAGCAGCCAGGGATCTAGCAGCTCTGGAAACACCATATATTTT. This sequence joins TRBV4-2 and TRBJ1-3; no clear D gene. The CDR3 is made up of 16 amino acids. Germline CDR1 is LGHNA and CDR2 is YNFKEQ. V gave up 3 bases and J gave up 0 bases, with 12 bases separating them.